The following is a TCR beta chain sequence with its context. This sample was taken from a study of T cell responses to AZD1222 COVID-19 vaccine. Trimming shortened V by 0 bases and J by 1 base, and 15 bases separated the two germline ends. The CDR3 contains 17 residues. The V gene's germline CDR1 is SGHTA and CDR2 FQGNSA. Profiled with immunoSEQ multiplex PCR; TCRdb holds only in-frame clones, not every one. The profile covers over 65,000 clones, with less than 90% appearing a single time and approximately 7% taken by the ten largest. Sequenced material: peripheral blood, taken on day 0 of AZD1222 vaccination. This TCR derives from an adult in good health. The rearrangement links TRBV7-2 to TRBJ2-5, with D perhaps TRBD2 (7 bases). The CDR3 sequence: CASSLALGGGLQETQYF. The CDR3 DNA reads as TGTGCCAGCAGCTTAGCCCTCGGCGGGGGCCTCCAAGAGACCCAGTACTTC.